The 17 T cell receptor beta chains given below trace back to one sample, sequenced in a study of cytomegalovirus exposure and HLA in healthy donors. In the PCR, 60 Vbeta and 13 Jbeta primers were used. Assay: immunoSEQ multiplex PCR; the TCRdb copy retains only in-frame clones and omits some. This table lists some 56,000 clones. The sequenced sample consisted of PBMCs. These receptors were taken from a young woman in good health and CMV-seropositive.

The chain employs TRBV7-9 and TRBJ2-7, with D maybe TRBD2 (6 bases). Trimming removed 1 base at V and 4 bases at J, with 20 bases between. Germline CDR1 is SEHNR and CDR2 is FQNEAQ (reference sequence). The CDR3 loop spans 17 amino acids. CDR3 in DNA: TGTGCCAGCAGCTTAGTGAGCGGGCCGGGTCCCAAATACGAGCAGTACTTC. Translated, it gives CASSLVSGPGPKYEQYF.

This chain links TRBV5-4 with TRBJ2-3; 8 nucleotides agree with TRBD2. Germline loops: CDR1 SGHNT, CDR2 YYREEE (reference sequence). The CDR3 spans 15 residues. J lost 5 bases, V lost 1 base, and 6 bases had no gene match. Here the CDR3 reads CASSLRAGGLDTQYF. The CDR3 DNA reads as TGTGCCAGCAGCTTGAGGGCGGGGGGACTAGATACGCAGTATTTT.

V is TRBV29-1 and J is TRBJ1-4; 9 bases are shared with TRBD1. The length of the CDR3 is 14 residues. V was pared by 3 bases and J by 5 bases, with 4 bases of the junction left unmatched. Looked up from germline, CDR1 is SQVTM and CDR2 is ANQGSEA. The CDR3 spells CSVDTGTGNEKLFF. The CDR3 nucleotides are TGCAGCGTTGATACCGGGACAGGGAATGAAAAACTGTTTTTT.

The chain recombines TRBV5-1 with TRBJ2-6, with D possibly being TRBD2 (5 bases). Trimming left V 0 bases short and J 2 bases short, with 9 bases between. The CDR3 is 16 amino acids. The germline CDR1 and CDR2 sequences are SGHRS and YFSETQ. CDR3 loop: CASSLAYGAGANVLTF. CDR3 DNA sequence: TGCGCCAGCAGCTTGGCATACGGGGCTGGGGCCAACGTCCTGACTTTC.

The CDR3 sequence is CASSLGLAGLRSPLHF. CDR3 in DNA: TGTGCCAGCAGCTTAGGTTTGGCAGGGTTGCGTTCACCCCTCCACTTT. The V call is TRBV13, the J call TRBJ1-6; D might be TRBD1 (5 bases). This CDR3 is built from 16 residues. V lost 0 bases to trimming and J lost 9 bases, with 15 bases between them. Germline V CDR1 and CDR2: PRHDT, FYEKMQ (reference sequence).

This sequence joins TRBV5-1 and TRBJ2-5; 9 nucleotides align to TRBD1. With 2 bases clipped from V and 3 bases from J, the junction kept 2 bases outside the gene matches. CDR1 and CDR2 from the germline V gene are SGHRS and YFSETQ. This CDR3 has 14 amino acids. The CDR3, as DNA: TGCGCCAGCAGCTTACAGGGGGCGGAAGAGACCCAGTACTTC. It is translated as CASSLQGAEETQYF. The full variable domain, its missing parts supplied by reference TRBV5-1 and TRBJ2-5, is KAGVTQTPRYLIKTRGQQVTLSCSPISGHRSVSWYQQTPGQGLQFLFEYFSETQRNKGNFPGRFSGRQFSNSRSEMNVSTLELGDSALYLCASSLQGAEETQYFGPGTRLLVL.

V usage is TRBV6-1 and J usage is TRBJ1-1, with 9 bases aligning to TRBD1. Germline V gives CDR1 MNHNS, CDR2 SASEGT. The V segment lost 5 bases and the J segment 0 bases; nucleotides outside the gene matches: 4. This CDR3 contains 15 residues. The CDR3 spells CASSRTGDMNTEAFF. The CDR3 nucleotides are TGTGCCAGCAGTCGGACAGGGGACATGAACACTGAAGCTTTCTTT.

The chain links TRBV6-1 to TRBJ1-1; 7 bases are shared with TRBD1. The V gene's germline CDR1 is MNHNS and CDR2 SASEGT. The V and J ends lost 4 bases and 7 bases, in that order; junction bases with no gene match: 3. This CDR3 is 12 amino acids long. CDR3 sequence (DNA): TGTGCCAGCAGTGGAGGGGACAGTGAAGCTTTCTTT. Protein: CASSGGDSEAFF.

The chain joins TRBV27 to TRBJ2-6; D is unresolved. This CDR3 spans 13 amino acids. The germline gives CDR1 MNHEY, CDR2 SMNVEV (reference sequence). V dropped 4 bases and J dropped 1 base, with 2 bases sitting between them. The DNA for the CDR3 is TGTGCCAGCAGTTCGTCTGGGGCCAACGTCCTGACTTTC. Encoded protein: CASSSSGANVLTF. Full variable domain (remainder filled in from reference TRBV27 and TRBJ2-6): EAQVTQNPRYLITVTGKKLTVTCSQNMNHEYMSWYRQDPGLGLRQIYYSMNVEVTDKGDVPEGYKVSRKEKRNFPLILESPSPNQTSLYFCASSSSGANVLTFGAGSRLTVL.

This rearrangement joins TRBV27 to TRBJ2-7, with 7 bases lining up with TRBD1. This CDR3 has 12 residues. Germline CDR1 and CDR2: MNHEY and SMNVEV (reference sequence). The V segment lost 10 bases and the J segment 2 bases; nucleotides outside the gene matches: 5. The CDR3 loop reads CATLGTAYEQYF. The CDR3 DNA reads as TGTGCCACCTTAGGGACAGCCTACGAGCAGTACTTC.

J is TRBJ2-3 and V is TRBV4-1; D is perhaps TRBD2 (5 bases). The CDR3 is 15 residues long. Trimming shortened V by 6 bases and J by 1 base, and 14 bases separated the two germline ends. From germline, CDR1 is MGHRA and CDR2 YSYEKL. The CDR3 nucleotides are TGCGCCAGCAGGGAGGCCGTAGGACGCACAGATACGCAGTATTTT. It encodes CASREAVGRTDTQYF.

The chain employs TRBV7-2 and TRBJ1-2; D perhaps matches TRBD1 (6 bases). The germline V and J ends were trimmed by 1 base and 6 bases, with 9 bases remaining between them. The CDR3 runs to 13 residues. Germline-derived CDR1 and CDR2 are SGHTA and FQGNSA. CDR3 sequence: CASSLGQGNGYTF. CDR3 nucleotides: TGTGCCAGCAGCTTAGGGCAGGGGAATGGCTACACCTTC. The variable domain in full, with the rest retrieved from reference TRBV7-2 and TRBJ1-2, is GAGVSQSPSNKVTEKGKDVELRCDPISGHTALYWYRQSLGQGLEFLIYFQGNSAPDKSGLPSDRFSAERTGGSVSTLTIQRTQQEDSAVYLCASSLGQGNGYTFGSGTRLTVV.

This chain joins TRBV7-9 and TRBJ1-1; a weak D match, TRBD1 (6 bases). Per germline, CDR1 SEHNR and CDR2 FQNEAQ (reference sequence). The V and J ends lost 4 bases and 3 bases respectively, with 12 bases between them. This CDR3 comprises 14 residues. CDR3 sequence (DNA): TGTGCCAGCAGCTCACACAGGGCGGACACTGAAGCTTTCTTT. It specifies CASSSHRADTEAFF. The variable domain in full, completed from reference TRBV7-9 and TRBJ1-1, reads DTGVSQNPRHKITKRGQNVTFRCDPISEHNRLYWYRQTLGQGPEFLTYFQNEAQLEKSRLLSDRFSAERPKGSFSTLEIQRTEQGDSAMYLCASSSHRADTEAFFGQGTRLTVV.

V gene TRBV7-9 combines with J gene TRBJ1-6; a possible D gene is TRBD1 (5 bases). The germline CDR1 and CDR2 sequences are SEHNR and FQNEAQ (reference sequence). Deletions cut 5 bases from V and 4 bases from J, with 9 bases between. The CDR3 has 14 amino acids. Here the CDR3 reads CASSLSGYNSPLHF. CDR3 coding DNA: TGTGCCAGCAGCCTGTCAGGGTATAATTCACCCCTCCACTTT. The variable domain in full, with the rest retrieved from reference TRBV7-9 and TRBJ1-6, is DTGVSQNPRHKITKRGQNVTFRCDPISEHNRLYWYRQTLGQGPEFLTYFQNEAQLEKSRLLSDRFSAERPKGSFSTLEIQRTEQGDSAMYLCASSLSGYNSPLHFGNGTRLTVT.

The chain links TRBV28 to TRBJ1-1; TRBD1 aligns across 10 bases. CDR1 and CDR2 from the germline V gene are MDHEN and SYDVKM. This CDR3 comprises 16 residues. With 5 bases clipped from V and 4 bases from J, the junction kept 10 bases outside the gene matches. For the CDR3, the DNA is TGTGCCAGCAGTCCGTCCGTGGGACAGGGGTCCACTGAAGCTTTCTTT. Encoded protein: CASSPSVGQGSTEAFF.

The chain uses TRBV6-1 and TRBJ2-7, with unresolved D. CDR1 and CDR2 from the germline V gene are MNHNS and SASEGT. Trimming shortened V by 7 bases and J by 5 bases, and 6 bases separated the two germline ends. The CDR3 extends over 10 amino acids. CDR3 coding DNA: TGTGCCAGCACCCAAAACGAGCAGTACTTC. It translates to CASTQNEQYF.

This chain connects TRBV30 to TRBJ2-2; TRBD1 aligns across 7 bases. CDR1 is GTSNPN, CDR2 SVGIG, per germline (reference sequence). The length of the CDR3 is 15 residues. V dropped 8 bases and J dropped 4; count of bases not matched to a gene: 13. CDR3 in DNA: TGTGCCGGAAAACGACCGGGACAGACCACCGGGGAGCTGTTTTTT. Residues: CAGKRPGQTTGELFF.